This T cell receptor beta chain was captured in a study of cytomegalovirus exposure and HLA in healthy donors. The CDR3 totals 11 residues. Looked up from germline, CDR1 is DFQATT and CDR2 is SNEGSKA (reference sequence). The PCR used 60 Vbeta and 13 Jbeta primers. Using immunoSEQ multiplex PCR, the repertoire was profiled, and TCRdb retains in-frame clones only, with some absent. The sample has roughly 93,000 clones, under 80% seen once. The V call is TRBV20-1, the J call TRBJ1-1; the match to TRBD1 covers 7 bases. The receptor was derived from a male donor in good health and CMV-seronegative. The sequenced material came from PBMCs. The DNA of the CDR3 is TGCAGCACTTTGACAGGGAATGAAGCTTTCTTT. The encoded protein is CSTLTGNEAFF.